This T cell receptor (beta chain) was sequenced in a study of control samples from healthy donors and cancer patients. The assay was immunoSEQ multiplex PCR, and TCRdb's table has in-frame clones only and misses some. Counted here are more than 70,000 clones, approximately 90% occurring once; the ten biggest clones make up approximately 1%. The CDR3 runs 14 residues. The V and J ends lost 2 bases and 0 bases respectively, with 8 bases between them. Per the germline V gene, CDR1 is SGHNT and CDR2 is YYREEE (reference sequence). The V gene is TRBV5-4, the J gene TRBJ1-1; D gene uncertain. The receptor comes from a woman aged 30 to 39 in good health. Sequenced input: blood. CDR3 protein: CASSLGAMNTEAFF. The CDR3 nucleotides read TGTGCCAGCAGCTTAGGCGCCATGAACACTGAAGCTTTCTTT. The full variable domain, completed using reference TRBV5-4 and TRBJ1-1, is ETGVTQSPTHLIKTRGQQVTLRCSSQSGHNTVSWYQQALGQGPQFIFQYYREEENGRGNFPPRFSGLQFPNYSSELNVNALELDDSALYLCASSLGAMNTEAFFGQGTRLTVV.